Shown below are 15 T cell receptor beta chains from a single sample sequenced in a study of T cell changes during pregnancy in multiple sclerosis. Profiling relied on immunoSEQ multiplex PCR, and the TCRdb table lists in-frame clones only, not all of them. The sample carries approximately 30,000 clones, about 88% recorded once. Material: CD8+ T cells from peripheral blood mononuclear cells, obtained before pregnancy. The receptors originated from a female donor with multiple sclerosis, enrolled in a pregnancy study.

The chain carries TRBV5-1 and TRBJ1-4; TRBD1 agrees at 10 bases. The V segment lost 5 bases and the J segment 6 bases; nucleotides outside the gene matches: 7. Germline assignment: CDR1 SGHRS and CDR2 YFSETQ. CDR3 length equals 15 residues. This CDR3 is CASSQMGQGYEKLFF. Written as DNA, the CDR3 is TGCGCCAGCAGTCAGATGGGACAGGGGTATGAAAAACTGTTTTTT.

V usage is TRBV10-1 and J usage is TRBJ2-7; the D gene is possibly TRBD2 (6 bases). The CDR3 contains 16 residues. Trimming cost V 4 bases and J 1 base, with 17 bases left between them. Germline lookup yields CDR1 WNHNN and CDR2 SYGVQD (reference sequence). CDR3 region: CASSAGREEGSYEQYF. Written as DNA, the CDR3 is TGCGCCAGCAGTGCCGGAAGGGAGGAGGGGTCCTACGAGCAGTACTTC.

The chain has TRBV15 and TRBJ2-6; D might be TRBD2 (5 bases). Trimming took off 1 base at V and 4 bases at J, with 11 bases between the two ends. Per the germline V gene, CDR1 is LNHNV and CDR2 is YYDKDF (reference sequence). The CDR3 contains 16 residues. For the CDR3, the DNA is TGTGCCACCAGCAGAGCCGAGGGTTCAGGGGCCAACGTCCTGACTTTC. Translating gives CATSRAEGSGANVLTF. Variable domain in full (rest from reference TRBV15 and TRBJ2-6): DAMVIQNPRYQVTQFGKPVTLSCSQTLNHNVMYWYQQKSSQAPKLLFHYYDKDFNNEADTPDNFQSRRPNTSFCFLDIRSPGLGDTAMYLCATSRAEGSGANVLTFGAGSRLTVL.

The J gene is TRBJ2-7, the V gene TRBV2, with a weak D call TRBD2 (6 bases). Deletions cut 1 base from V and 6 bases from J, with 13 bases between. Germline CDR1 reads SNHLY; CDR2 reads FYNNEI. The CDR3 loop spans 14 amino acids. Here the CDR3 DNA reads TGTGCCAGCAGTGAAGGCGGGGCTCGCGGCGAGCAGTACTTC. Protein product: CASSEGGARGEQYF.

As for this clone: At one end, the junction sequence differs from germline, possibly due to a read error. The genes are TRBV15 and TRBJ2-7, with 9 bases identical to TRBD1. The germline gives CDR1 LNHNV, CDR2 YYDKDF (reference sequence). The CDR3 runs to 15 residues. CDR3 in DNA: TGTGCCACCAGCAGAGGCACAGGGGGCTCCAACGAGCAGTACTTC. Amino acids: CATSRGTGGSNEQYF.

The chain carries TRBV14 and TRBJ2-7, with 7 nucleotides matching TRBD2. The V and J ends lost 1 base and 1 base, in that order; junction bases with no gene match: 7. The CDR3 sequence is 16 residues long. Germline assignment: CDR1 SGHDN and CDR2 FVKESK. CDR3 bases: TGTGCCAGCAGCCAAGCGGGGGGATTTCTTTCCTACGAGCAGTACTTC. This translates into CASSQAGGFLSYEQYF.

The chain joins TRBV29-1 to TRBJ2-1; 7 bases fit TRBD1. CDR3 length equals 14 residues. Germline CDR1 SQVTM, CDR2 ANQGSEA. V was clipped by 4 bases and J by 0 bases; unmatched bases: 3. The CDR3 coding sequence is TGCAGCGTTGTTGACAGGGTCTCCTACAATGAGCAGTTCTTC. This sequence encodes CSVVDRVSYNEQFF.

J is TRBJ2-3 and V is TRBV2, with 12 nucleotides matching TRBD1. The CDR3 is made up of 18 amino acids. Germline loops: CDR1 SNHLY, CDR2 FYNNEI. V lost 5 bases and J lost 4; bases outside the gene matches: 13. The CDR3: CASSRPGQGAPLADTQYF. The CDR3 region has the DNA TGTGCCAGCAGTCGACCGGGACAGGGGGCCCCGTTGGCAGATACGCAGTATTTT.

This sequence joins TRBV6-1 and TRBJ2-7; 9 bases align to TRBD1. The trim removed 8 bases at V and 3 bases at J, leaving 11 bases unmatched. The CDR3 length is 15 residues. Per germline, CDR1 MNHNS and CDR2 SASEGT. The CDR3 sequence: CASPTGTGSRYEQYF. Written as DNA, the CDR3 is TGTGCCAGCCCGACCGGGACAGGGAGCCGCTACGAGCAGTACTTC.

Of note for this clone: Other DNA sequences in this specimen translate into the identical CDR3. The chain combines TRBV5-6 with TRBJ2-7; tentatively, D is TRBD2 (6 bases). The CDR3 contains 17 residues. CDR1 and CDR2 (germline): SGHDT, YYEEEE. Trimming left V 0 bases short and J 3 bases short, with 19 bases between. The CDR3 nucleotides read TGTGCCAGCAGCTTGGGTGGGACTCTAGCCCCCCTCTACGAGCAGTACTTC. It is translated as CASSLGGTLAPLYEQYF.

The CDR3 region is CASSSPRGPDTF. CDR3 bases: TGTGCCAGCAGCTCCCCCAGGGGTCCGGACACCTTC. The chain carries TRBV7-9 and TRBJ1-2; D perhaps matches TRBD1 (6 bases). CDR3 length equals 12 residues. CDR1 and CDR2 from the germline V gene are SEHNR and FQNEAQ (reference sequence). Between the trimmed V and J ends, which lost 4 bases and 12 bases, there was a span of 15 bases.

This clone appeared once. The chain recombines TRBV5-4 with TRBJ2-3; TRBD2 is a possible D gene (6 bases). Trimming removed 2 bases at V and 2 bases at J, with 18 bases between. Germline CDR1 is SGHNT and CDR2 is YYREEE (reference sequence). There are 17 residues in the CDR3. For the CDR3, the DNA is TGTGCCAGCAGCTTATGGGACTCCAACCACTACACAGATACGCAGTATTTT. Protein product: CASSLWDSNHYTDTQYF.

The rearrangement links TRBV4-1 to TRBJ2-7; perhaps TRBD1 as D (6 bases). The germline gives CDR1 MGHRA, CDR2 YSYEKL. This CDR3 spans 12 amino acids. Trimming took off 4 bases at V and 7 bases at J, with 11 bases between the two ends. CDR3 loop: CASSLPRGEQYF. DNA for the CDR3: TGCGCCAGCAGCCTCCCCAGGGGTGAGCAGTACTTC.

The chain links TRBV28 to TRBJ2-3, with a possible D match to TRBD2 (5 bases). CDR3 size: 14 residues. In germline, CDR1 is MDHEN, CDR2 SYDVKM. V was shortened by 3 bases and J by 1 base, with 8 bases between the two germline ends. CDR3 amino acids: CASSFLSGTDTQYF. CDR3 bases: TGTGCCAGCAGTTTCCTTAGCGGCACAGATACGCAGTATTTT.

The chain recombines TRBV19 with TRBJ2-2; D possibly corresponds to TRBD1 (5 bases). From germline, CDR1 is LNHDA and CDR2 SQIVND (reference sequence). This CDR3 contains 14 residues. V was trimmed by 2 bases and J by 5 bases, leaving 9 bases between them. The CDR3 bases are TGTGCCAGTAGTATATCCGCAGGGACCGGGGAGCTGTTTTTT. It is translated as CASSISAGTGELFF.